The 21 T cell receptor beta chains presented below share a single source sample, sequenced in a study of Ad26.COV2.S vaccination and SARS-CoV-2 variants. Profiling relied on immunoSEQ multiplex PCR, and the TCRdb table lists in-frame clones only, not all of them. This table has hundreds of thousands of clones, 89% appearing once. Treatment in this sample: around 19 received Ad26.COV2.S at low or high dose, single or two shots; about 5 received placebo; per-sample allocation not given. Collection of the samples took place on day 63 after the first injection of vaccine or placebo. The sequences come from peripheral blood, collected in a trial of Ad26.COV2.S vaccine versus placebo. Receptors originate from a person aged 18-65 years who received the Ad26.COV2.S COVID-19 vaccine or a placebo.

The chain uses TRBV10-3 and TRBJ2-1; D is undetermined. The CDR3 totals 13 residues. V lost 3 bases to trimming and J lost 7 bases, with 10 bases between them. Germline loops: CDR1 ENHRY, CDR2 SYGVKD. Here the CDR3 reads CAISEQNSNEQFF. The CDR3 DNA is TGTGCCATCAGTGAACAGAATTCTAATGAGCAGTTCTTC.

This clone was observed once. The chain combines TRBV15 with TRBJ2-2; 7 bases align to TRBD2. The CDR3 has 15 amino acids. V lost 8 bases and J lost 5; bases outside the gene matches: 11. Germline-derived CDR1 and CDR2 are LNHNV and YYDKDF (reference sequence). CDR3 in amino acids: CATRAWGGGTGELFF. Written as DNA, the CDR3 is TGTGCCACCCGTGCTTGGGGGGGTGGAACCGGGGAGCTGTTTTTT.

The CDR3 region has the DNA TGTGCCAGCAGTCCCACGACACCTAGCAATCAGCCCCAGCATTTT. It codes for CASSPTTPSNQPQHF. The chain couples TRBV6-5 to TRBJ1-5; no clear D. CDR3 length: 15 residues. Trimming left V 5 bases short and J 0 bases short, with 11 bases between. The V gene's germline CDR1 is MNHEY and CDR2 SVGAGI.

This chain uses TRBV7-7 with TRBJ2-7; no definite D call. This CDR3 contains 13 residues. Germline V gene lookup returns CDR1 SSHAT and CDR2 FNYEAQ (reference sequence). Trimming left V 2 bases short and J 6 bases short, with 11 bases between. CDR3 residues: CASSLFTVAEQYF. The CDR3 bases are TGTGCCAGCAGCTTATTTACTGTCGCCGAGCAGTACTTC.

The chain joins TRBV6-5 to TRBJ1-2; no clear D. V was trimmed by 6 bases and J by 4 bases, leaving 15 bases between them. The CDR3 spans 14 residues. CDR1 and CDR2 from the germline V gene are MNHEY and SVGAGI. The CDR3 nucleotides are TGTGCCAGCAGGGACCCTGAGGATCTCTATGGCTACACCTTC. Amino acids: CASRDPEDLYGYTF.

The chain has TRBV7-2 and TRBJ2-2; 7 nucleotides align to TRBD1. Looked up from germline, CDR1 is SGHTA and CDR2 is FQGNSA. V trimming: 5 bases; J trimming: 4 bases; junction bases outside the gene matches: 4. This CDR3 region has 14 residues. This CDR3 is CASSPTGVTGELFF. Written as DNA, the CDR3 is TGTGCCAGCAGCCCTACAGGGGTCACCGGGGAGCTGTTTTTT.

This clone was counted a single time. J is TRBJ2-7 and V is TRBV9; 9 bases align to TRBD2. CDR1 SGDLS and CDR2 YYNGEE come from the germline V gene. This CDR3 region has 15 residues. J was trimmed by 2 bases and V by 1 base; bases with no gene match: 4. The CDR3 DNA sequence: TGTGCCAGCAGCGTAACAGCGGGGGGTGCCTACGAGCAGTACTTC. Its translation: CASSVTAGGAYEQYF.

V is TRBV29-1 and J is TRBJ2-3, with 9 bases that match TRBD2. Trimming at V came to 5 bases and at J to 4 bases, leaving 4 bases not matched to a gene. CDR1 is SQVTM, CDR2 ANQGSEA, per germline. The CDR3 runs 13 residues. CDR3 residues: CSVLAGAADTQYF. In DNA form, the CDR3 reads TGCAGCGTTTTAGCGGGAGCGGCAGATACGCAGTATTTT.

The chain employs TRBV9 and TRBJ1-1; TRBD1 is a possible D gene (6 bases). Germline CDR1 is SGDLS and CDR2 is YYNGEE. There are 14 residues in the CDR3. V dropped 0 bases and J dropped 5 bases, with 11 bases sitting between them. The CDR3, as DNA: TGTGCCAGCAGCGTAGAAAGAGGGGGGACTGAAGCTTTCTTT. This gives the protein CASSVERGGTEAFF.

The chain combines TRBV19 with TRBJ1-5; no firm D call. The CDR3 is 14 amino acids. Germline V CDR1 and CDR2: LNHDA, SQIVND (reference sequence). V dropped 1 base and J dropped 4 bases, with 8 bases sitting between them. CDR3 protein: CASSIAGRNQPQHF. The CDR3 nucleotides read TGTGCCAGTAGTATAGCGGGCCGAAATCAGCCCCAGCATTTT.

This sequence joins TRBV2 and TRBJ2-1, with 9 bases that match TRBD2. Losses at the gene ends were 0 bases for V and 5 bases for J; bases not matched to a gene: 8. CDR3 length equals 17 residues. The germline V gene encodes CDR1 SNHLY and CDR2 FYNNEI. The CDR3 DNA is TGTGCCAGCAGTGAAGCGCCAGGGCTAGCGGGAAACAATGAGCAGTTCTTC. Translating it yields CASSEAPGLAGNNEQFF.

V is TRBV27 and J is TRBJ2-7; 7 bases are shared with TRBD1. Looked up from germline, CDR1 is MNHEY and CDR2 is SMNVEV (reference sequence). V gave up 4 bases and J gave up 3 bases; unmatched junction bases: 3. This CDR3 is built from 13 residues. The CDR3 sequence is CASSSRQGYEQYF. CDR3 DNA sequence: TGTGCCAGCAGTTCGCGACAGGGCTACGAGCAGTACTTC.

The rearrangement joins TRBV6-5 to TRBJ1-6, with D unclear. Deletions cut 0 bases from V and 10 bases from J, with 7 bases between. The CDR3 totals 13 residues. Germline V gives CDR1 MNHEY, CDR2 SVGAGI. The DNA of the CDR3 is TGTGCCAGCAGTTACTCGGCCGGCTCACCCCTCCACTTT. It yields the protein CASSYSAGSPLHF.

This clone has only one observation. The chain couples TRBV12-3 or TRBV12-4 to TRBJ2-1, with 9 bases that match TRBD1. The CDR3 length is 12 residues. V was clipped by 10 bases and J by 13 bases; unmatched bases: 11. The CDR3 spells CATVLGTGSQFF. The CDR3 nucleotides read TGTGCCACCGTCCTCGGGACAGGGTCTCAGTTCTTC.

The rearrangement links TRBV5-4 to TRBJ2-7; 10 bases fit TRBD2. Looked up from germline, CDR1 is SGHNT and CDR2 is YYREEE (reference sequence). CDR3 size: 15 residues. The V gene end was trimmed by 0 bases and the J gene end by 7 bases; junction bases not matched to a gene: 7. CDR3 sequence (DNA): TGTGCCAGCAGCTTGGCTCTAGCGGGAGTGAATGAGCAGTACTTC. It yields the protein CASSLALAGVNEQYF.

This clone was picked up one time. The chain is built from TRBV3-1 (or the pseudogene TRBV3-2) and TRBJ2-7; possibly TRBD1 for D (6 bases). V gave up 3 bases and J gave up 5 bases, with 26 bases separating them. CDR1 is LGHDT, CDR2 YNNKEL, per germline (reference sequence). There are 18 residues in the CDR3. CDR3 in DNA: TGTGCCAGCAGCCAGGGCAGGGGCGGGTTTTCCGTCGGGGACGAGCAGTACTTC. As protein: CASSQGRGGFSVGDEQYF.

The genes are TRBV27 and TRBJ2-1; TRBD2 matches 10 bases. The CDR3 is made up of 16 amino acids. The germline CDR1 and CDR2 sequences are MNHEY and SMNVEV (reference sequence). J gave up 3 bases and V 4 bases, and 6 bases lay outside the gene matches. The DNA for the CDR3 is TGTGCCAGCAGTTCTAGCGGGAGAGGGTACTACAATGAGCAGTTCTTC. This encodes CASSSSGRGYYNEQFF.

This clone was recorded a few times. This chain uses TRBV27 with TRBJ1-2; 9 bases match TRBD1. V dropped 8 bases and J dropped 7; count of bases not matched to a gene: 5. Germline CDR1 reads MNHEY; CDR2 reads SMNVEV (reference sequence). This CDR3 comprises 12 residues. CDR3 nucleotide sequence: TGTGCCAGCCGGACAGGGGAAGGTGGCTACACCTTC. It yields the protein CASRTGEGGYTF.

The gene calls are TRBV6-5 and TRBJ1-3; no firm D call. The CDR3 extends over 16 amino acids. V lost 4 bases, J lost 4 bases, and 17 bases lay in between. The V gene's germline CDR1 is MNHEY and CDR2 SVGAGI. The chain's CDR3 is CASSFSTGGLGNTIYF. CDR3 nucleotides: TGTGCCAGCAGTTTCTCGACCGGAGGACTCGGAAACACCATATATTTT.

Note on this clone: Other DNA variants within this sample encode the same CDR3. The chain has TRBV7-2 and TRBJ1-5; 8 nucleotides align to TRBD1. Germline V lookup: CDR1 SGHTA, CDR2 FQGNSA. There are 14 residues in the CDR3. Unmatched junction bases numbered 7, after V lost 5 bases and J lost 7 bases. CDR3 loop: CASSAGQGGQPQHF. CDR3 nucleotides: TGTGCCAGCAGCGCCGGACAGGGCGGGCAGCCCCAGCATTTT.

The gene calls are TRBV18 and TRBJ1-2, with 7 bases identical to TRBD1. Germline loops: CDR1 KGHSH, CDR2 LQKENI. The CDR3 loop spans 14 amino acids. After removal of 2 bases from V and 5 bases from J, the junction contained 5 bases not matched to a gene. The CDR3, as DNA: TGTGCCAGCTCACCAGAGGGCAGGGGGTATGGCTACACCTTC. Its translation is CASSPEGRGYGYTF. Combining the CDR3 with reference TRBV18 and TRBJ1-2 gives the whole variable domain NAGVMQNPRHLVRRRGQEARLRCSPMKGHSHVYWYRQLPEEGLKFMVYLQKENIIDESGMPKERFSAEFPKEGPSILRIQQVVRGDSAAYFCASSPEGRGYGYTFGSGTRLTVV.